This TCR beta chain appears in the sequencing data of a study of shared clonotypes between healthy human individuals. CD45RO negativity and positive selection for CCR7 defined naive CD8 cells, a population that excluded terminally differentiated effector memory CD45RA+ cells. Germline CDR1 reads SGHTA; CDR2 reads FQGNSA. This CDR3 contains 15 residues. The V gene end was trimmed by 1 base and the J gene end by 5 bases; junction bases not matched to a gene: 4. Sequencing was performed with immunoSEQ multiplex PCR; in TCRdb, only in-frame clones are kept and a portion is missing. This table holds some 2.1 million clones, roughly 95% found once.

This receptor was taken from a man aged 18 to 30 in good health. V and J are TRBV7-2 and TRBJ2-1, with 8 bases fitting TRBD2. Source material: naive CD8+ T cells sorted from blood. CDR3 nucleotides: TGTGCCAGCAGCTTAGGAGCGGGAGCGAACAATGAGCAGTTCTTC. Translated: CASSLGAGANNEQFF. Looking up the rest from reference TRBV7-2 and TRBJ2-1 gives the full variable domain: GAGVSQSPSNKVTEKGKDVELRCDPISGHTALYWYRQSLGQGLEFLIYFQGNSAPDKSGLPSDRFSAERTGGSVSTLTIQRTQQEDSAVYLCASSLGAGANNEQFFGPGTRLTVL.